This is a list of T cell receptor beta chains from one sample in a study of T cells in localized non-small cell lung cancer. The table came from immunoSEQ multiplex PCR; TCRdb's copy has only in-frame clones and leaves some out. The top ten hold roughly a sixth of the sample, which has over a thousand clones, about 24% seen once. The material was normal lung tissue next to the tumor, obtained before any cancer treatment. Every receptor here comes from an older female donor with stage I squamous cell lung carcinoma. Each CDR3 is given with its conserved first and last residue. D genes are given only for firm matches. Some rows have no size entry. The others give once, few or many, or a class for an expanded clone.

TGTGCCAGCAGGGCTGGGACAGGCAGCACAGATACGCAGTATTTT	CASRAGTGSTDTQYF	few	TRBJ2-3	TRBV28	TRBD1
TGTGCCATCCGAGGGACACCTGGGGACACTGAAGCTTTCTTT	CAIRGTPGDTEAFF	.	TRBJ1-1	TRBV6-8	.
TGTGCCAGCAGTGATCGGCAGCTAACTAATGAAAAACTGTTTTTT	CASSDRQLTNEKLFF	.	TRBJ1-4	TRBV25-1	.
TGTGCCAGCAGCCGGGGGACTACTAATGAAAAACTGTTTTTT	CASSRGTTNEKLFF	medium-sized	TRBJ1-4	TRBV11-3	.
TGTGCCAGCAGTTACGGGACAGGTCTCACCTACGAGCAGTACTTC	CASSYGTGLTYEQYF	.	TRBJ2-7	TRBV11-3	TRBD1
TGTGCCAGTAGTATCCAAGCGGGAGGGCGATATGAGCAGTTCTTC	CASSIQAGGRYEQFF	.	TRBJ2-1	TRBV19	TRBD2
TGCGCCAGCAGCCAAGATCGGGGAATGCGAGGAGAGAATGGCTACACCTTC	CASSQDRGMRGENGYTF	.	TRBJ1-2	TRBV23-1	.
TGTGCCAGCAGACTTTCGGAGGTTCAGCCCCAGCATTTT	CASRLSEVQPQHF	large	TRBJ1-5	TRBV6-8	.
TGTGCCAGCAGCCCCTCTGAGCCGGGCCGGGCTCAAGCGTATACGCAGTATTTT	CASSPSEPGRAQAYTQYF	.	TRBJ2-3	TRBV11-3	.
TGTGCCAGCTCACCGGATAACTATGGCTACACCTTC	CASSPDNYGYTF	.	TRBJ1-2	TRBV18	.
TGTGCCAGCAGCGTAGAAGGGGGAATGAACACTGAAGCTTTCTTT	CASSVEGGMNTEAFF	.	TRBJ1-1	TRBV9	.
TGTGCCAGTAGTCCGGACAGACTGAACACTGAAGCTTTCTTT	CASSPDRLNTEAFF	few	TRBJ1-1	TRBV19	.
TGTGCCAGTAGTCCTGGGAGGTCCCCCGGGGATACGCAGTATTTT	CASSPGRSPGDTQYF	.	TRBJ2-3	TRBV19	.
TGTGCCAGCAGCTTACTTGGGGCGGCCGGGGAGCTGTTTTTT	CASSLLGAAGELFF	.	TRBJ2-2	TRBV11-3	.
TGTGCCAGCAGCTTAGGGGGGAGGGCGGCCACTGAAGCTTTCTTT	CASSLGGRAATEAFF	few	TRBJ1-1	TRBV11-3	.
TGCAGCGTGGTTTCGGCAGGGATGGAGACCCAGTACTTC	CSVVSAGMETQYF	once	TRBJ2-5	TRBV29-1	.
TGTGCCAGCAGTTACAGCTCTGGAAACACCATATATTTT	CASSYSSGNTIYF	.	TRBJ1-3	TRBV6-8	.
TGCGCCAGCAGTCAATCTGGACGGCGGCCAGATACGCAGTATTTT	CASSQSGRRPDTQYF	.	TRBJ2-3	TRBV23-1	.
TGTGCTTCCAGCCTCGGGCCCAACTATGGCTACACCTTC	CASSLGPNYGYTF	.	TRBJ1-2	TRBV12-5	.
TGTGCCAGCAGTTACCAAGGGACAGGGTCTTACGAGCAGTACTTC	CASSYQGTGSYEQYF	.	TRBJ2-7	TRBV6-8	TRBD1
TGTGCCAGCAGCATCGCGCAGGGGGCCAATCAGCCCCAGCATTTT	CASSIAQGANQPQHF	large	TRBJ1-5	TRBV11-3	TRBD1
TGCGCCAGCAGCCAAGTACTAGCGAAAGGGGAGCTGTTTTTT	CASSQVLAKGELFF	few	TRBJ2-2	TRBV1	.
TGTGCCAGCAGCTTAGGGGCAGGGAACGTTGAAAAACTGTTTTTT	CASSLGAGNVEKLFF	medium-sized	TRBJ1-4	TRBV11-3	.
TGTGCCAGCAGCTTAGGGGGCGTCAGGGACGAGCAGTACTTC	CASSLGGVRDEQYF	medium-sized	TRBJ2-7	TRBV11-3	.
TGTGCCAGCAGATTAGACGCGAGGGACACTGAAGCTTTCTTT	CASRLDARDTEAFF	few	TRBJ1-1	TRBV6-8	.
TGTGCCAGCAGCCGTGGGAACACAAGGCAAGAGACCCAGTACTTC	CASSRGNTRQETQYF	.	TRBJ2-5	TRBV7-5	.
TGTGCCAGCAGTTACCATGGGGGTTACACTGAAGCTTTCTTT	CASSYHGGYTEAFF	.	TRBJ1-1	TRBV6-8	.
TGTGCCAGCAACGTGGTTGGACTCAACACCGGGGAGCTGTTTTTT	CASNVVGLNTGELFF	.	TRBJ2-2	TRBV11-3	.
TGTGCCTGGAGTGCAGGGGTACGAGAAAAACTGTTTTTT	CAWSAGVREKLFF	.	TRBJ1-4	TRBV30	.
TGTGCCAGCAGCCTACCTACAGGGGCCTACAATGAGCAGTTCTTC	CASSLPTGAYNEQFF	.	TRBJ2-1	TRBV11-1	TRBD1
TGTGCCAGCAGGGCCGGGACAGGGGCTGGAAACACCATATATTTT	CASRAGTGAGNTIYF	few	TRBJ1-3	TRBV6-8	TRBD1
TGTGCCAGCAGTGAGGTGGCGGGCTCCTACAATGAGCAGTTCTTC	CASSEVAGSYNEQFF	.	TRBJ2-1	TRBV6-8	.
TGTGCCAGCAGTTCCCGGGACCCGAGGCTAGATACGCAGTATTTT	CASSSRDPRLDTQYF	large	TRBJ2-3	TRBV6-8	.
TGCGCCAGCAGCCAAGAATATGCCTCTGGGGCCAACGTCCTGACTTTC	CASSQEYASGANVLTF	.	TRBJ2-6	TRBV1	.
TGTGCCAGCAGCTTAAGGGAGGCGGGGACCGGGGAGCTGTTTTTT	CASSLREAGTGELFF	medium-sized	TRBJ2-2	TRBV11-3	.
TGTGCCACCAGCATTAGGGACAGGGGGCGTCATGGCTACACCTTC	CATSIRDRGRHGYTF	.	TRBJ1-2	TRBV15	TRBD1
TGTGCCACCAGCAGAGAAGCCGTGGCTAGCGGCAGCTCCTACAATGAGCAGTTCTTC	CATSREAVASGSSYNEQFF	once	TRBJ2-1	TRBV15	TRBD2
TGTGCCAGCCGTCCGTCGGGGGAGGATGGCTACACCTTC	CASRPSGEDGYTF	.	TRBJ1-2	TRBV7-2	.
TGTGCCAGCAGCGTAGGGGGCGATGTGAATGAGCAGTTCTTC	CASSVGGDVNEQFF	few	TRBJ2-1	TRBV9	.
TGTGCCAGTAGTCCCGGGGTGCGAGATACGCAGTATTTT	CASSPGVRDTQYF	.	TRBJ2-3	TRBV19	.
TGCGCCAGCAGCCAAGTGACGGTGAACACTGAAGCTTTCTTT	CASSQVTVNTEAFF	.	TRBJ1-1	TRBV1	.
TGTGCCAGCAGCAGGGAAGTTACAGGGGCGGATACGCAGTATTTT	CASSREVTGADTQYF	.	TRBJ2-3	TRBV9	TRBD1
TGTGCCGGGATCCGACAGGGGCTTAATTCACCCCTCCACTTT	CAGIRQGLNSPLHF	few	TRBJ1-6	TRBV12-5	TRBD1
TGTGCCAGCAGCTTAGGAGGGGGGAAGTATACTTTCTTT	CASSLGGGKYTFF	medium-sized	TRBJ1-1	TRBV7-2	.
TGTGCCAGTAGTATGGATCACCAGGGGGCAGGGAACACTGAAGCTTTCTTT	CASSMDHQGAGNTEAFF	.	TRBJ1-1	TRBV19	TRBD1
TGTGCCAGCAGCCACGGACAGTATTACTCCTACGAGCAGTACTTC	CASSHGQYYSYEQYF	few	TRBJ2-7	TRBV14	.
TGTGCCAGTACCACGGGACAGGGCTTATGGACCGGGGAGCTGTTTTTT	CASTTGQGLWTGELFF	few	TRBJ2-2	TRBV19	TRBD1
TGTGCCAGTCTTCCCCCCGACAGGCCGCTCTATGGCTACACCTTC	CASLPPDRPLYGYTF	.	TRBJ1-2	TRBV19	.
TGTGCCAGCAGTGCCACAGGAGTTAGTGGGGTTGAGCAGTTCTTC	CASSATGVSGVEQFF	.	TRBJ2-1	TRBV6-8	.
TGTGCCAGTAGTATAGGGGGGGGGTATCAGCCCCAGCATTTT	CASSIGGGYQPQHF	.	TRBJ1-5	TRBV19	.
TGTGCCAGCAGCTTAGAGCAGGGTTCTAACACCGGGGAGCTGTTTTTT	CASSLEQGSNTGELFF	.	TRBJ2-2	TRBV11-1	.
TGTGCCAGCAGCTCGGACGGGGACCCCAATCAGCCCCAGCATTTT	CASSSDGDPNQPQHF	few	TRBJ1-5	TRBV11-3	.
TGTGCCAGCTCACCAAGGGACCGTGGGGAGCAGTTCTTC	CASSPRDRGEQFF	.	TRBJ2-1	TRBV18	.
TGTGCCAGCTCACCAACAGGGGCGGGTGCAGATACGCAGTATTTT	CASSPTGAGADTQYF	.	TRBJ2-3	TRBV18	TRBD1
TGTGCCATCGCCCTCAGCGGCACCGGGGAGCTGTTTTTT	CAIALSGTGELFF	few	TRBJ2-2	TRBV12-5	.